The 28 T cell receptor beta chains below come from one sample, sequenced in a study of tissue T cells after allogeneic stem cell transplantation. Sequenced by immunoSEQ multiplex PCR; TCRdb stores in-frame clones only, minus some. The sample records thousands of clones, about half being singletons. The time point denotes: mouse harvest day 7 after allogeneic transplant. The graft held 10^6 splenic CD5+ T cells and 10^7 T-cell-depleted bone marrow cells. Sequences were obtained from gut tissue. The receptors here all came from a female BALB/c mouse given C57BL/6 T cells with graft-versus-host disease after an allogeneic hematopoietic cell transplant.

As regards this clone: Gene names are mouse gene names. The read halts 1 residue ahead of the CDR3 end, with the missing end drawn from the germline J gene. This chain uses TRBV26 with TRBJ1-1; 7 bases map to TRBD1. CDR3 length: 13 residues. In germline, CDR1 is KGHPV, CDR2 FQNQEV (reference sequence). Germline trimming cut 5 bases from V and 2 bases from J; bases unmatched to any gene: 2. CDR3 in amino acids: CASSKGANTEVFF. CDR3 DNA, as far as it was read: TGTGCCAGCAGTAAGGGGGCCAACACAGAAGTCTTC. The variable domain in full, with the rest retrieved from reference TRBV26 and TRBJ1-1, is NSKVIQTPRYLVKGQGQKAKMRCIPEKGHPVVFWYQQNKNNEFKFLINFQNQEVLQQIDMTEKRFSAECPSNSPCSLEIQSSEAGDSALYLCASSKGANTEVFFGKGTRLTVV.

This clone was detected a few times. Gene names refer to mouse genes. Read data end 1 residue before the CDR3 end; the end is taken from the germline J gene. The same CDR3 is also encoded by other DNA sequences in this sample. J is TRBJ1-1 and V is TRBV26; maybe TRBD1 (5 bases). V lost 3 bases and J lost 4, with 9 bases in between. From germline, CDR1 is KGHPV and CDR2 FQNQEV (reference sequence). The CDR3 has 13 residues. The sequenced CDR3 bases are TGTGCCAGCAGTCTCAGGGAGGGCACAGAAGTCTTC. This sequence encodes CASSLREGTEVF. The full CDR3 reads CASSLREGTEVFF.

Worth noting for this clone: The gene names here belong to mouse. The CDR3 sequence: CSSSQMGGKDTQYF. The part of the CDR3 DNA that was read is TGCTCCAGCAGTCAAATGGGGGGTAAAGACACCCAGTAC. The chain links TRBV23 to TRBJ2-5; the table assigns TRBD2, which was not confirmed against the DNA. The read is 1 residue too short to cover the CDR3 end, so that end is filled in from the germline J gene. CDR1 and CDR2 from the germline V gene are KGHTA and FQNQQP. This CDR3 is 14 amino acids long.

This clone has only a few counts. Mouse gene names and germline throughout. Read sequence stops 1 residue before the CDR3 end, and the germline J gene provides the missing end. This rearrangement joins TRBV26 to TRBJ1-1; no reliable D call. V was trimmed by 3 bases and J by 0 bases, leaving 5 bases between them. In germline, CDR1 is KGHPV, CDR2 FQNQEV (reference sequence). The CDR3 is 13 residues long. The DNA read from the CDR3 is TGTGCCAGCAGTCTAAATGCAAACACAGAAGTCTTC. As protein: CASSLNANTEVF. The entire CDR3 reads CASSLNANTEVFF. Combining the CDR3 with reference TRBV26 and TRBJ1-1 gives the whole variable domain NSKVIQTPRYLVKGQGQKAKMRCIPEKGHPVVFWYQQNKNNEFKFLINFQNQEVLQQIDMTEKRFSAECPSNSPCSLEIQSSEAGDSALYLCASSLNANTEVFFGKGTRLTVV.

This clone was detected only a few times. Here the gene names and germline are mouse. The read halts 1 residue ahead of the CDR3 end, with the missing end drawn from the germline J gene. This chain uses TRBV4 with TRBJ1-1; 7 nucleotides match TRBD1. The V and J ends lost 4 bases and 4 bases, in that order; junction bases with no gene match: 6. Per the germline V gene, CDR1 is LGHDT and CDR2 is YNNKQL (reference sequence). The CDR3 loop spans 14 amino acids. The CDR3 here is CASSFTGAGTEVFF. The CDR3 DNA, read in part, is TGTGCCAGCAGCTTTACAGGGGCGGGCACAGAAGTCTTC.

The sample holds a few counts of this clone. Mouse names are used for the genes. The read falls 1 residue short of the CDR3 end, and the missing part is taken from the germline J gene. This chain uses TRBV3 with TRBJ2-7; no clear D gene. The CDR3 loop spans 10 amino acids. V was trimmed by 1 base and J by 6 bases, leaving 1 base between them. CDR1 is SNHLY, CDR2 FYNGKV, per germline (reference sequence). Incomplete CDR3 DNA: TGTGCCAGCAGCTTAGGTGAACAGTAC. Translating gives CASSLGEQY. The whole CDR3 protein reads CASSLGEQYF.

This clone was seen once. Gene names are the mouse ones. With the read ending 1 residue before the CDR3 end, the germline J gene is used to fill in that end. The chain carries TRBV29 and TRBJ2-2; D perhaps matches TRBD2 (6 bases). V was pared by 6 bases and J by 0 bases, with 14 bases between. CDR3 length: 16 residues. Germline V gene lookup returns CDR1 MSHET and CDR2 SYDVDS. CDR3 in amino acids: CASSPVWGANTGQLYF. The part of the CDR3 DNA that was read is TGTGCTAGCAGCCCCGTCTGGGGTGCAAACACCGGGCAGCTCTAC. The whole variable domain, remainder taken from reference TRBV29 and TRBJ2-2, is DMKVTQMPRYLIKRMGENVLLECGQDMSHETMYWYRQDPGLGLQLIYISYDVDSNSEGDIPKGYRVSRKKREHFSLILDSAKTNQTSVYFCASSPVWGANTGQLYFGEGSKLTVL.

As to this clone: The listed genes are named as in mouse. The CDR3 end falls 1 residue outside the read, so it is completed with the germline J gene. The V call is TRBV12-2, the J call TRBJ1-4; D call uncertain. CDR1 and CDR2 (germline): SGHLS, HYDKME. Trimming left V 0 bases short and J 1 base short, with 5 bases between. The CDR3 runs to 14 residues. The sequenced CDR3 bases are TGTGCCAGCTCTCTCTCAAGTTCCAACGAAAGATTATTT. This translates into CASSLSSSNERLF. The CDR3 in full is CASSLSSSNERLFF.

Comment on this clone: Here the gene names and germline are mouse. Sequencing ends 1 residue short of the CDR3 end; the germline J gene provides the rest. The J gene is TRBJ1-1, the V gene TRBV19; D ambiguous. The V gene lost 0 bases and the J gene lost 7 bases, with 7 bases spanning the gap. Germline lookup yields CDR1 FNHDT and CDR2 SITEND (reference sequence). The CDR3 covers 12 residues. The DNA read from the CDR3 is TGTGCCAGCAGTATAGCCGGGAAAGAAGTCTTC. This gives the protein CASSIAGKEVF. The entire CDR3 protein reads CASSIAGKEVFF.

This clone is large. These gene names are mouse names. The CDR3 extends 1 residue past the end of the read, so its final part is completed from the germline J gene. This chain connects TRBV19 to TRBJ1-4; a possible D gene is TRBD1 (5 bases). The CDR3 sequence is 12 residues long. The germline V gene has CDR1 FNHDT and CDR2 SITEND (reference sequence). V was shortened by 3 bases and J by 5 bases, with 5 bases between the two germline ends. The CDR3 bases that were read are TGTGCCAGCAGTACAGGGAACGAAAGATTATTT. This translates into CASSTGNERLF. The full-length CDR3 reads as CASSTGNERLFF.

This clone was detected only a few times. The gene names here belong to mouse. CDR3 bases read: TGTGCCAGCAGTTTCACTGGGGGGGGTGGAACGCTGTAT. Residues: CASSFTGGGGTLY. The complete CDR3 sequence is CASSFTGGGGTLYF. The chain joins TRBV26 to TRBJ2-3, with 10 bases that match TRBD2. The read ends 1 residue early relative to the CDR3; the germline J gene fills the gap. This CDR3 region has 14 residues. After removal of 5 bases from V and 8 bases from J, the junction contained 7 bases not matched to a gene. In germline, CDR1 is KGHPV, CDR2 FQNQEV (reference sequence).

Turning to this clone: Gene names are the mouse ones. Read data end 1 residue before the CDR3 end; the end is taken from the germline J gene. The chain uses TRBV12-2 and TRBJ2-3, with TRBD2 matching 8 bases. Germline CDR1 SGHLS, CDR2 HYDKME. The V and J ends lost 5 bases and 4 bases, in that order; junction bases with no gene match: 4. This CDR3 comprises 13 residues. The covered CDR3 bases are TGTGCCAGCTTTGACTGGGGCTCAGAAACGCTGTAT. This gives the protein CASFDWGSETLY. The full CDR3 reads CASFDWGSETLYF.

As for this clone: Germline and genes here are mouse. The CDR3 end is not reached by the read, which stops 1 residue before it; the germline J gene fills it in. The gene calls are TRBV24 and TRBJ2-1, with 13 bases fitting TRBD2. Germline CDR1 is KGHTA and CDR2 is FRNEEI. With 6 bases clipped from V and 1 base from J, the junction kept 6 bases outside the gene matches. The CDR3 is 17 amino acids. This CDR3 reads CASSSGTGGENYAEQFF. The part of the CDR3 DNA that was read is TGTGCCAGCAGCTCCGGGACTGGGGGGGAAAACTATGCTGAGCAGTTC.

On this clone itself: These gene names are mouse names. The CDR3 end lies 1 residue beyond the end of the read and is filled in from the germline J gene. The gene calls are TRBV16 and TRBJ2-2, with TRBD1 matching over 7 bases. V was clipped by 6 bases and J by 8 bases; unmatched bases: 3. CDR3 length: 12 amino acids. In germline, CDR1 is SGHSA, CDR2 FRNQAP. The CDR3 protein is CASSQQGGQLYF. The sequenced part of the CDR3 DNA is TGTGCAAGCAGTCAACAGGGGGGGCAGCTCTAC. Variable domain in full (rest from reference TRBV16 and TRBJ2-2): NAGVIQTPRHKVTGKGQEATLWCEPISGHSAVFWYRQTIVQGLEFLTYFRNQAPIDDSGMPKERFSAQMPNQSHSTLKIQSTQPQDSAVYLCASSQQGGQLYFGEGSKLTVL.

To note about this clone: Germline and genes: mouse. The DNA ends 1 residue before the CDR3 does, and the rest of the CDR3 is filled in from the germline J gene. Within the sample, other DNA sequences also encode this same CDR3. J is TRBJ2-4 and V is TRBV26; the D gene is possibly TRBD1 (5 bases). Germline V gene data show CDR1 as KGHPV and CDR2 as FQNQEV (reference sequence). V shed 3 bases and J shed 3 bases, with 7 bases lying between them. This CDR3 is 13 amino acids long. CDR3 bases read: TGTGCCAGCAGTCTCACAGGACAAAACACCTTGTAC. Amino acids: CASSLTGQNTLY. The CDR3 in full is CASSLTGQNTLYF. The variable domain in full, completed from reference TRBV26 and TRBJ2-4, reads NSKVIQTPRYLVKGQGQKAKMRCIPEKGHPVVFWYQQNKNNEFKFLINFQNQEVLQQIDMTEKRFSAECPSNSPCSLEIQSSEAGDSALYLCASSLTGQNTLYFGAGTRLSVL.

Points on this clone: Gene names and germline refer to mouse. The read ends 1 residue before the CDR3 terminus; that terminus is restored from the germline J gene. V usage is TRBV23 and J usage is TRBJ2-4. Germline lookup yields CDR1 KGHTA and CDR2 FQNQQP. CDR3 length equals 15 residues. CDR3 loop: CSSSQSIGRQNTLYF. Incomplete CDR3 DNA: TGCTCCAGCAGTCAATCGATTGGGCGTCAAAACACCTTGTAC.

This clone appeared a few times. Genes and germline are mouse. The read falls 1 residue short of the CDR3 end, and the missing part is taken from the germline J gene. V and J are TRBV23 and TRBJ1-4; TRBD1, as called in the table, went unchecked against the DNA. The CDR3 totals 15 residues. Germline values: CDR1 KGHTA, CDR2 FQNQQP. Partial CDR3 DNA: TGCTCCAGCAGCCGACAGGGGGTTTCCAACGAAAGATTATTT. The encoded protein is CSSSRQGVSNERLF. In full, the CDR3 is CSSSRQGVSNERLFF.

This clone turned up a few times. Gene names and germline refer to mouse. The read falls 1 residue short of the CDR3 end, and the missing part is taken from the germline J gene. This chain links TRBV24 with TRBJ1-6, with 7 nucleotides matching TRBD1. TRBJ1-6 is noted as an ORF with a role that remains uncertain. CDR3 length: 15 residues. With 4 bases clipped from V and 3 bases from J, the junction kept 3 bases outside the gene matches. The germline V gene encodes CDR1 KGHTA and CDR2 FRNEEI. The DNA read from the CDR3 is TGTGCCAGCAGTCCCGGACAGGTCTATAATTCGCCCCTCTAC. Protein: CASSPGQVYNSPLY. The whole CDR3 is CASSPGQVYNSPLYF.

Only a few counts were recorded for this clone. These gene names are mouse names. The CDR3 goes on 1 residue after the read ends, and that part is filled in from the germline J gene. V and J are TRBV3 and TRBJ2-7; possibly TRBD1 for D (6 bases). CDR1 is SNHLY and CDR2 is FYNGKV in the germline V gene (reference sequence). There are 14 residues in the CDR3. Between the trimmed V and J ends, which lost 2 bases and 1 base, there was a span of 9 bases. CDR3 protein: CASSLMGQSYEQYF. The CDR3 bases that were read are TGTGCCAGCAGCTTAATGGGACAATCCTATGAACAGTAC. Drawing the rest from reference TRBV3 and TRBJ2-7, the complete variable domain is GPKVLQIPSHQIIDMGQMVTLNCDPVSNHLYFYWYKQILGQQMEFLVNFYNGKVMEKSKLFKDQFSVERPDGSYFTLKIQPTALEDSAVYFCASSLMGQSYEQYFGPGTRLTVL.

Details on this clone: Genes and germline come from the mouse. CDR3 sequence reads: CASRRGTGGDTQYF. The part of the CDR3 DNA that was read is TGTGCCAGCCGCAGGGGGACAGGGGGGGACACCCAGTAC. The genes are TRBV26 and TRBJ2-5, with 11 bases that match TRBD1. The read terminates 1 residue ahead of where the CDR3 ends, so the germline J gene completes it. Germline CDR1 reads KGHPV; CDR2 reads FQNQEV (reference sequence). The CDR3 covers 14 residues. Unmatched junction bases numbered 7, after V lost 8 bases and J lost 6 bases.

Remarks on this clone: Here the gene names and germline are mouse. Coverage ceases 1 residue before the CDR3 finishes, and the germline J gene fills in the end. The chain couples TRBV5 to TRBJ1-4, with TRBD1 matching over 12 bases. The junction had 3 bases not matched to a gene; V was cut back by 4 bases and J by 6 bases. This CDR3 comprises 15 residues. Looked up from germline, CDR1 is LGHNA and CDR2 is YNLKQL (reference sequence). CDR3 sequence reads: CASSLRDRGHERLFF. Partial CDR3 DNA: TGTGCCAGCAGCCTCCGGGACAGGGGGCACGAAAGATTATTT.

By its share, this clone is medium-sized (0.01 to 0.1%). All gene names here are mouse names. The read halts 1 residue ahead of the CDR3 end, with the missing end drawn from the germline J gene. This sequence joins TRBV2 and TRBJ2-3; the match to TRBD2 covers 10 bases. Germline V lookup: CDR1 LGHNA, CDR2 YSYQKL. The CDR3 loop spans 17 amino acids. V dropped 3 bases and J dropped 0; count of bases not matched to a gene: 6. CDR3 bases read: TGTGCCAGCAGCCATCCGGGACTGGGGTCTAGTGCAGAAACGCTGTAT. Translated: CASSHPGLGSSAETLY. The whole CDR3 sequence reads CASSHPGLGSSAETLYF.

Regarding this clone: The listed genes are named as in mouse. With the read ending 1 residue before the CDR3 end, the germline J gene is used to fill in that end. The J gene is TRBJ1-3, the V gene TRBV26; weak D call: TRBD1 (5 bases). V dropped 6 bases and J dropped 2 bases, with 8 bases sitting between them. The CDR3 is made up of 13 amino acids. The germline V gene encodes CDR1 KGHPV and CDR2 FQNQEV (reference sequence). CDR3 DNA, as far as it was read: TGTGCCAGCAGCCTGACAGCTGGAAATACGCTCTAT. Its translation: CASSLTAGNTLY. Given in full, the CDR3 is CASSLTAGNTLYF.

Remarks on this clone: Gene names denote mouse genes. The read finishes 1 residue shy of the CDR3 end, and the germline J gene is used to complete it. The J gene is TRBJ1-4, the V gene TRBV26, with D perhaps TRBD1 (6 bases). The length of the CDR3 is 16 residues. V dropped 2 bases and J dropped 1 base, with 11 bases sitting between them. Germline V gene data show CDR1 as KGHPV and CDR2 as FQNQEV (reference sequence). CDR3 loop: CASSLAGQNSNERLFF. The sequenced CDR3 bases are TGTGCCAGCAGTCTGGCGGGACAAAATTCCAACGAAAGATTATTT.

Comment on this clone: Gene names refer to mouse genes. Read coverage stops 1 residue before the CDR3 terminus; the germline J gene supplies the remainder. The chain combines TRBV31 with TRBJ2-4; 10 nucleotides align to TRBD2. V was clipped by 3 bases and J by 2 bases; unmatched bases: 5. Germline loops: CDR1 GKSSPN, CDR2 SITVG. This CDR3 is built from 15 residues. The CDR3 loop reads CAWSHGLGVQNTLYF. CDR3 DNA, as far as it was read: TGTGCCTGGAGCCACGGACTGGGGGTTCAAAACACCTTGTAC.

About this clone: The gene names here belong to mouse. Read sequence stops 1 residue before the CDR3 end, and the germline J gene provides the missing end. This rearrangement joins TRBV3 to TRBJ2-4; D is unresolved. V dropped 4 bases and J dropped 0 bases, with 8 bases sitting between them. The CDR3 extends over 14 amino acids. Germline assignment: CDR1 SNHLY and CDR2 FYNGKV (reference sequence). The CDR3 here is CASSSTSSQNTLYF. The part of the CDR3 DNA that was read is TGTGCCAGCAGCTCGACTTCTAGTCAAAACACCTTGTAC.

This clone was counted only a few times. Mouse gene names and germline throughout. Read data end 1 residue before the CDR3 end; the end is taken from the germline J gene. V gene TRBV12-2 combines with J gene TRBJ2-7; no reliable D call. CDR1 and CDR2 (germline): SGHLS, HYDKME. Trimming shortened V by 0 bases and J by 4 bases, and 12 bases separated the two germline ends. The CDR3 spans 14 residues. The part of the CDR3 DNA that was read is TGTGCCAGCTCTCTCGAAGGTGGGCAGTATGAACAGTAC. Translating it yields CASSLEGGQYEQY. In full, the CDR3 is CASSLEGGQYEQYF.

This clone showed up just a few times. Gene labels here are mouse ones. The read stops 1 residue short of the end of the CDR3; the missing end is completed from the germline J gene. The chain uses TRBV26 and TRBJ1-4; D is perhaps TRBD1 (6 bases). The CDR3 has 15 amino acids. V was cut by 3 bases and J by 4 bases, with 12 bases left in between. Germline lookup yields CDR1 KGHPV and CDR2 FQNQEV (reference sequence). The sequenced part of the CDR3 DNA is TGTGCCAGCAGTCTCGGGGGGCCGGGCAACGAAAGATTATTT. The encoded protein is CASSLGGPGNERLF. The entire CDR3 protein is CASSLGGPGNERLFF.